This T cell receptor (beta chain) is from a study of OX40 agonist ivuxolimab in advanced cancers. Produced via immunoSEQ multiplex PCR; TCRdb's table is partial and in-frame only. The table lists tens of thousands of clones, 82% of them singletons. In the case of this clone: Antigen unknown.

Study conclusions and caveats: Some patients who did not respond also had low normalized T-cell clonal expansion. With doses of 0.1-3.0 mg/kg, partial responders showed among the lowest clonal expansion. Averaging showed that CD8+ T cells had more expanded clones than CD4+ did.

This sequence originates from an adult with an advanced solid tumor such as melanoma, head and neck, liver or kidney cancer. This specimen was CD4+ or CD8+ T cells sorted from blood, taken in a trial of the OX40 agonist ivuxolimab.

This CDR3 is CASSSAETQYF. CDR3 coding DNA: TGTGCCAGCAGCTCAGCTGAGACCCAGTACTTC. V and J are TRBV5-6 and TRBJ2-5; no definite D call. CDR1 and CDR2 (germline): SGHDT, YYEEEE. The CDR3 has 11 amino acids. V was pared by 3 bases and J by 5 bases, with 5 bases between.